This T cell receptor beta chain was captured in a study of blood T cell repertoires in COVID-19. Study-level background: COVID-19 samples, acute and convalescent, were from the United States, Italy and Spain. PBMCs, B-cell-depleted T cells, or T cells were the source of the cDNA or gDNA that made up the material.

Remarks on this clone: This sample also contains other DNA sequences that code for the same CDR3.

The CDR3 is 15 amino acids. Unmatched junction bases numbered 5, after V lost 4 bases and J lost 3 bases. CDR1 is KGHDR, CDR2 SFDVKD, per germline. In the original workflow: Reference gene primer amplification in the assay estimated nucleated cell counts. Sequencing used immunoSEQ multiplex PCR; TCRdb keeps in-frame clones, though not all of them. The D gene and trimming were derived from the DNA, and the V and J assignments and clone size from that table. The sample yields approximately 100,000 clones, roughly 81% seen once. The chain employs TRBV24-1 and TRBJ2-7; 10 nucleotides agree with TRBD2. Material: peripheral blood. This clonotype was sampled from a human donor in a cohort sampled during active COVID-19. The CDR3, as DNA: TGTGCCACCAGTGACCCCCGGACTAGCGGCTACGAGCAGTACTTC. Translated, it gives CATSDPRTSGYEQYF.